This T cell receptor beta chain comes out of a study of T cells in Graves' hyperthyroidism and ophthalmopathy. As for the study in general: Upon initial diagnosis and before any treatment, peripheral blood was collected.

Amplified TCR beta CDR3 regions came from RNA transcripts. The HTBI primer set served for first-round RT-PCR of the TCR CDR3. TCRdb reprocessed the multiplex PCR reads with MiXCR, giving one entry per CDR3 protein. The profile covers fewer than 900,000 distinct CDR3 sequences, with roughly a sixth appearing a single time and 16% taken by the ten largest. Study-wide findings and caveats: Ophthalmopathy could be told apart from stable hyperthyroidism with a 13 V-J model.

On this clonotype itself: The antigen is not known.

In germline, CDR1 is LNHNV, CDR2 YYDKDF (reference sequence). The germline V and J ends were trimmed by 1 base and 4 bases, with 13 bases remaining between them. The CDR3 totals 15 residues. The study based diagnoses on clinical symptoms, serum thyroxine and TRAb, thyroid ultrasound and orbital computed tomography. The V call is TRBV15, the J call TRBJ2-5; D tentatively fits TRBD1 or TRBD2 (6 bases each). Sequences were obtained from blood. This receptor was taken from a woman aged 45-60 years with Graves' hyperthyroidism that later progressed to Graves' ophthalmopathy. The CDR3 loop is CATSRGGARRETQYF. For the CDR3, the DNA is TGTGCCACCAGCAGAGGGGGGGCGCGAAGAGAGACCCAGTACTTC.